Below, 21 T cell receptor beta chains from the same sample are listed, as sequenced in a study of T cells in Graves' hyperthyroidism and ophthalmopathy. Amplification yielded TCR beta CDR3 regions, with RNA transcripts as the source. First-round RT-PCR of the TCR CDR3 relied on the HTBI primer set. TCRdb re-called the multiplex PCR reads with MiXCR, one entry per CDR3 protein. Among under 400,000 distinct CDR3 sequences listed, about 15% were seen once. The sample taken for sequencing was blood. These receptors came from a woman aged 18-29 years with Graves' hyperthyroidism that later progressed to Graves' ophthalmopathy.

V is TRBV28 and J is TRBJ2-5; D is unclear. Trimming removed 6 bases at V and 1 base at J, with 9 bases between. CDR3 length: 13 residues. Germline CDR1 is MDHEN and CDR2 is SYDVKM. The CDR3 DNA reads TGTGCCAGCAGCCTAGGGTTCCAAGAGACCCAGTACTTC. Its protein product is CASSLGFQETQYF.

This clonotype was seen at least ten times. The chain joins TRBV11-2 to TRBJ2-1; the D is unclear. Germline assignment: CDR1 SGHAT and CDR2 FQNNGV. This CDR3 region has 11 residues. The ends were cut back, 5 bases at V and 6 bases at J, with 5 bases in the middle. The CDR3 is CASSPLNEQFF. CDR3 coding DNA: TGTGCCAGCAGCCCCCTCAATGAGCAGTTCTTC. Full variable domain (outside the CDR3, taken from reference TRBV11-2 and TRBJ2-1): EAGVAQSPRYKIIEKRQSVAFWCNPISGHATLYWYQQILGQGPKLLIQFQNNGVVDDSQLPKDRFSAERLKGVDSTLKIQPAKLEDSAVYLCASSPLNEQFFGPGTRLTVL.

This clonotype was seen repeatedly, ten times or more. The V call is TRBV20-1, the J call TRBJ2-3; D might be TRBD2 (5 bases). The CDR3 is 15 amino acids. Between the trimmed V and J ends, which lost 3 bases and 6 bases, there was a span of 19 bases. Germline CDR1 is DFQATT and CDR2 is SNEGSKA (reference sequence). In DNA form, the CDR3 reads TGCAGTGCTAGCACCTCGGACTCGGAGTTTGATACGCAGTATTTT. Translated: CSASTSDSEFDTQYF.

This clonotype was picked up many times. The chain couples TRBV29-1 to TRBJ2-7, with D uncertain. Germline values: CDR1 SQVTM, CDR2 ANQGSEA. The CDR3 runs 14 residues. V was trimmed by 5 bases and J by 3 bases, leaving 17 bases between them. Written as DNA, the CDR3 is TGCAGCGTTCTTGGTCCCCAACTGGACTACGAGCAGTACTTC. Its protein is CSVLGPQLDYEQYF.

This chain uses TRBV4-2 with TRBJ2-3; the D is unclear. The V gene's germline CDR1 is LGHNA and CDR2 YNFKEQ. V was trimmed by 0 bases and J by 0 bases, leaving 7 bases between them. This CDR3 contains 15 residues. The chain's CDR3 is CASSQDPQSTDTQYF. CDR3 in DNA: TGTGCCAGCAGCCAAGATCCGCAAAGCACAGATACGCAGTATTTT.

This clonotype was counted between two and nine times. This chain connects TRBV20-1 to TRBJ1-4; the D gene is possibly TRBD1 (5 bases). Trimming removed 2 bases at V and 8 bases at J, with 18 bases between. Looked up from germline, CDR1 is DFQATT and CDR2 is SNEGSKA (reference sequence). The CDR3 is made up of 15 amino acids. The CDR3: CSARTPTGAKEKLFF. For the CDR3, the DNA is TGCAGTGCTAGAACGCCGACCGGGGCCAAGGAAAAACTGTTTTTT.

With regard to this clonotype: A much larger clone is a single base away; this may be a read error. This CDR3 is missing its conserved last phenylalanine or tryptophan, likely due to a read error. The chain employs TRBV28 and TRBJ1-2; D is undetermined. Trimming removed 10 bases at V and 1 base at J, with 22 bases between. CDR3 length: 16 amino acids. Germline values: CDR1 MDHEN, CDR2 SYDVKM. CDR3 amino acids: CATRPAEWGDNYGYTL. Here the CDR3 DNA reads TGTGCCACAAGACCGGCCGAGTGGGGTGATAACTATGGCTACACCCTC.

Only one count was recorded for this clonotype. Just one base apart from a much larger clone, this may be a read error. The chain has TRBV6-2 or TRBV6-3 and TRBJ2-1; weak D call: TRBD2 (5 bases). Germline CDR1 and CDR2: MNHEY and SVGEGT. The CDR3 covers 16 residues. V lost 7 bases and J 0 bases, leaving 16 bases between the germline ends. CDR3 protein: CASKASGGNSYNEQFF. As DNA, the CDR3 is TGTGCCAGCAAGGCGAGCGGAGGAAACTCCTACAATGAGCAGTTCTTC.

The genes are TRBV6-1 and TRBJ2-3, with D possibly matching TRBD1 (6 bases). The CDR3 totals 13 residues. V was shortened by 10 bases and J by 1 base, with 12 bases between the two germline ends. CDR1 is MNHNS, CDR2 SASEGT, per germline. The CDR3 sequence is CATARGGTDTQYF. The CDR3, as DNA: TGTGCCACAGCCAGGGGAGGCACAGATACGCAGTATTTT.

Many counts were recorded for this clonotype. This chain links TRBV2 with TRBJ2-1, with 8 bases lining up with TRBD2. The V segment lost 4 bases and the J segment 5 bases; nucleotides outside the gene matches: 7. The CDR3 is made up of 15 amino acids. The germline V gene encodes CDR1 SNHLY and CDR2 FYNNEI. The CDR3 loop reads CASSVETSGNNEQFF. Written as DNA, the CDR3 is TGTGCCAGCAGTGTCGAAACTAGCGGTAACAATGAGCAGTTCTTC. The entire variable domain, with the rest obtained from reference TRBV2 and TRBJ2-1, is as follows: EPEVTQTPSHQVTQMGQEVILRCVPISNHLYFYWYRQILGQKVEFLVSFYNNEISEKSEIFDDQFSVERPDGSNFTLKIRSTKLEDSAMYFCASSVETSGNNEQFFGPGTRLTVL.

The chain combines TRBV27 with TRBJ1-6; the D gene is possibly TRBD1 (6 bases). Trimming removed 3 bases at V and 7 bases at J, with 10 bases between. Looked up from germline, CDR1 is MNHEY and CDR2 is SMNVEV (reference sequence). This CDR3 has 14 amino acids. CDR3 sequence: CASSFWTANSPLHF. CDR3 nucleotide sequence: TGTGCCAGCAGTTTTTGGACAGCGAATTCACCCCTCCACTTT.

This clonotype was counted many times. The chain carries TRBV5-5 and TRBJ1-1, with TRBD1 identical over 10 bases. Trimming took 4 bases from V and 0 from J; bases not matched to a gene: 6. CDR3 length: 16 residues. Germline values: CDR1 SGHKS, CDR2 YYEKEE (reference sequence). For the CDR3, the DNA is TGTGCCAGCAGCCTAGACAGGGGGCAAATGAACACTGAAGCTTTCTTT. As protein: CASSLDRGQMNTEAFF.

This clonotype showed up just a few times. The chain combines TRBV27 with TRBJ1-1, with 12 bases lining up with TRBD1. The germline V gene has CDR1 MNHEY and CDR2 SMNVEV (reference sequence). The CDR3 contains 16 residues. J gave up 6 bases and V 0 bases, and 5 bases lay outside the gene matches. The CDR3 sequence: CASSLSWDRGPAEAFF. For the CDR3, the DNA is TGTGCCAGCAGTTTATCGTGGGACAGGGGGCCCGCTGAAGCTTTCTTT.

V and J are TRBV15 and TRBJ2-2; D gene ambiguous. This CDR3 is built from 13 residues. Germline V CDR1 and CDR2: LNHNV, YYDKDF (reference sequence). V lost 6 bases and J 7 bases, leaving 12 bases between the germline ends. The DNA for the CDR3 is TGTGCCACCAGGACGACAATCGTCGGGGAGCTGTTTTTT. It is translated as CATRTTIVGELFF. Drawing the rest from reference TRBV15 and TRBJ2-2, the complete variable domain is DAMVIQNPRYQVTQFGKPVTLSCSQTLNHNVMYWYQQKSSQAPKLLFHYYDKDFNNEADTPDNFQSRRPNTSFCFLDIRSPGLGDTAMYLCATRTTIVGELFFGEGSRLTVL.

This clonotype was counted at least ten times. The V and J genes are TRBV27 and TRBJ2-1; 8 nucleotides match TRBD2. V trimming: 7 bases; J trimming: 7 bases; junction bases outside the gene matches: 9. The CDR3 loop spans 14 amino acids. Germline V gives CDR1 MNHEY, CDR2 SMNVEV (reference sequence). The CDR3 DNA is TGTGCCAGCACGGAACCCAGCGGGAGTAATGAGCAGTTCTTC. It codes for CASTEPSGSNEQFF.

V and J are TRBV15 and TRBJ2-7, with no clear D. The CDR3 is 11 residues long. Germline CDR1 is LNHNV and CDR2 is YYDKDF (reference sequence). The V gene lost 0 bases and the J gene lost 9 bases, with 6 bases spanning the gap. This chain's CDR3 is CATSRDGGQYF. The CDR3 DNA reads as TGTGCCACCAGCAGAGACGGCGGGCAGTACTTC.

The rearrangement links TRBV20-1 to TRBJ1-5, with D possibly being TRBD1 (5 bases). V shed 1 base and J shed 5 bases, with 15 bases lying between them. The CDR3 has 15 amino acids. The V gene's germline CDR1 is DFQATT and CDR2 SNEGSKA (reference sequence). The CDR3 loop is CSARGRPGSHQPQHF. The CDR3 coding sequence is TGCAGTGCTAGAGGCCGGCCAGGGTCGCATCAGCCCCAGCATTTT.

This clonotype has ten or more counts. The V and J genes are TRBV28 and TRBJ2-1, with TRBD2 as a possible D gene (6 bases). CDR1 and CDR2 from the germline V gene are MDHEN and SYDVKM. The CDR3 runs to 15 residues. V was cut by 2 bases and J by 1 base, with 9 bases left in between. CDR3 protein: CASSLGGLSYNEQFF. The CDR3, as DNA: TGTGCCAGCAGTTTAGGGGGACTTTCCTACAATGAGCAGTTCTTC.

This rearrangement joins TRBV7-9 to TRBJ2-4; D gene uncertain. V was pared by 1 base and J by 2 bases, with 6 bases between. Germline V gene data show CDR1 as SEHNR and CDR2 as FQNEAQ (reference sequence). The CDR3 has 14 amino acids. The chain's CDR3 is CASSLVDTKNIQYF. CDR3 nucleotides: TGTGCCAGCAGCTTAGTCGACACCAAAAACATTCAGTACTTC.

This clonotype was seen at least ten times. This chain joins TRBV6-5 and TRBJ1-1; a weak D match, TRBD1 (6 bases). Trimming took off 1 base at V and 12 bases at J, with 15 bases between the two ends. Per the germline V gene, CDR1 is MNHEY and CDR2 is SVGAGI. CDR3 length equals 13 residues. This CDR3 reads CASSYLQGGTPFF. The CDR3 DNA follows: TGTGCCAGCAGTTACTTACAGGGTGGAACGCCTTTCTTT.

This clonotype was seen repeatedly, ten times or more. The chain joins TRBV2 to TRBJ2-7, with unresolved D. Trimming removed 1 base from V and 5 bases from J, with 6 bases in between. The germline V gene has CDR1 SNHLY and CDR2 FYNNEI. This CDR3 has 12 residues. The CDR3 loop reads CASSEESHEQYF. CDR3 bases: TGTGCCAGCAGTGAAGAGTCCCACGAGCAGTACTTC.